This entry concerns a single TCR beta chain. It lacks a known antigen. Per-nucleotide qualities are absent, and no much larger clonotype sits a single base away. The CDR3 measures 14 amino acids from cysteine to phenylalanine. Only the CDR3 part of the read is kept: 42 bases, read in frame from the first base. V is reduced by 4 bases and J by 3 bases, leaving a spacing of 13 bases between them. As encoded in the germline V gene, CDR1 is SGHRS while CDR2 is YFSETQ. This sample was taken from a study of CD8 T cells in Susac syndrome (dated by TCRdb to the late 2010s). Notes on the research overall: The study used repertoire sequencing to test whether antigen drove CD8+ T cell activation and differentiation in Susac syndrome. The research as a whole found: The number of individuals in the TCR sequencing and HLA analysis was recognized as being relatively small.

RNA was extracted with the RNeasy kit and 0.5 to 1 ug was reverse transcribed using random hexamers. The immunoSEQ multiplex PCR assay, which covers 54 Vbeta and 13 Jbeta segments, was used to amplify TCR beta CDR3 regions. PCR amplification bias was corrected using a synthetic template baseline for primer optimization and computational correction. The published analysis was carried out like this. Reads were assigned to V, D and J genes according to IMGT and analyzed in immunoSEQ Analyzer, with only productive sequences retained. Clonality was calculated as one minus the Shannon entropy normalized by log2 of the number of productive unique sequences. For each patient and control, public and private clones were evaluated within the 100 most prevalent clones. Clones were defined as Susac-specific if absent from the healthy and MS cohorts, from around 1,000 published viral clones and from other ImmuneACCESS disease sequences. TCRdb reran the public reads through fastp at Q25 and MiXCR, keeping productive beta chains. Each entry merges the rows of one CDR3 protein and shows their most common DNA and genes. In this record, the V and J calls reflect TCRdb's handling and not the investigators' own analysis. This sample comprises 150,000 to 200,000 distinct CDR3 sequences, roughly 95% of them detected only once. The top ten constitute 0.09% to 0.1% of the sample.

High-throughput TCR beta sequencing profiled peripheral blood CD8+ and CD4+ T cells from healthy donors, Susac syndrome patients and multiple sclerosis patients. Treatment-naive patients with stable or active relapsing-remitting disease fulfilling revised McDonald criteria were used as multiple sclerosis controls. Bulk CD8+ and CD4+ T cells were purified by magnetic negative isolation, while CD8+ TEMRA cells were enriched using FACS. Blood was drawn into EDTA tubes, processed within 24 hours, and PBMCs were isolated by density gradient centrifugation. PBMCs intended for TCR sequencing were cryopreserved in liquid nitrogen and thawed later in a water bath at 37 degrees C. Purity of sorted or isolated CD4+, CD8+ and CD8+ TEMRA cells was at least 90%.

The receptor's source is a human donor with multiple sclerosis. The sequenced sample consisted of CD4+ T cells from PBMCs. In this chain, TRBV5-1 is recombined with TRBJ1-1; TRBD1 could be the D gene, as 5 bases match. The DNA is as follows: TGCGCCAGCAGCGCGTCGGGACTAGACACTGAAGCTTTCTTT. Its protein is CASSASGLDTEAFF.